Below are 15 T cell receptor beta chains sequenced from a single sample in a study of blood T cells in healthy people across ages. Next came a second PCR, run for about 7 to 12 cycles, which used a sample-barcoded 5' primer along with a J-beta primer mix. A single record per CDR3 protein comes from TCRdb applying MiXCR to the 5' RACE reads. The data show roughly 1,300,000 distinct CDR3 sequences, approximately 63% seen once. Sequencing used blood. All receptors come from a man aged 18-30 years in good health.

This chain connects TRBV12-3 or TRBV12-4 to TRBJ2-3; 11 bases agree with TRBD1. V lost 6 bases, J lost 10 bases, and 15 bases stayed unmatched. The CDR3 length is 16 residues. The CDR3 reads CASSPPGQGGSGSQYF. The CDR3 DNA reads as TGTGCCAGCAGCCCACCGGGACAGGGGGGATCGGGGTCGCAGTATTTT.

The V and J genes are TRBV6-2 or TRBV6-3 and TRBJ1-1, with TRBD1 as a possible D gene (5 bases). CDR3 length: 15 residues. CDR1 and CDR2 from the germline V gene are MNHEY and SVGEGT. The V end lost 7 bases, the J end lost 3 bases, and 18 bases lay between the germline ends. CDR3 sequence reads: CASTRDLILDTEAFF. DNA for the CDR3: TGTGCCAGCACTCGGGACCTTATACTGGACACTGAAGCTTTCTTT.

This clonotype was found once. The CDR3 does not close with the conserved phenylalanine or tryptophan, likely indicating a read error. This rearrangement joins TRBV5-1 to TRBJ2-6; a weak D match, TRBD1 (6 bases). The V gene lost 7 bases and the J gene lost 0 bases, with 11 bases spanning the gap. Per germline, CDR1 SGHRS and CDR2 YFSETQ. The CDR3 totals 15 residues. CDR3 sequence: CASSTGNSGANVLTY. CDR3 nucleotide sequence: TGCGCCAGCTCGACAGGCAACTCTGGGGCCAACGTCCTGACTTAC.

V gene TRBV12-3 or TRBV12-4 combines with J gene TRBJ1-6; perhaps TRBD1 as D (5 bases). CDR3 size: 12 residues. V was clipped by 3 bases and J by 18 bases, with 15 bases between them. The CDR3 is CASSFPGGTPHF. The DNA of the CDR3 is TGTGCCAGCAGTTTTCCCGGGGGGACCCCCCACTTT.

This clonotype was picked up one time. V is TRBV28 and J is TRBJ2-3; D possibly matches TRBD1 or TRBD2 (6 bases each). This CDR3 has 14 amino acids. Germline values: CDR1 MDHEN, CDR2 SYDVKM. V lost 8 bases and J 7 bases, leaving 19 bases between the germline ends. Written as DNA, the CDR3 is TGTGCCAGCCGCTCCGGGGGCGCCGTACATACGCAGTATTTT. As protein: CASRSGGAVHTQYF.

This clonotype has a count of ten or more. The V and J genes are TRBV12-3 or TRBV12-4 and TRBJ2-6, with D perhaps matching TRBD1 or TRBD2 (5 bases each). This CDR3 has 14 residues. The ends were cut back, 10 bases at V and 3 bases at J, with 13 bases in the middle. CDR3 nucleotide sequence: TGTGCCAACCGGGGCGCTGGTGGGGCCAACGTCCTGACTTTC. Translated: CANRGAGGANVLTF.

The chain employs TRBV7-9 and TRBJ1-2, with D maybe TRBD1 (5 bases). Trimming cost V 2 bases and J 2 bases, with 18 bases left between them. Germline-derived CDR1 and CDR2 are SEHNR and FQNEAQ (reference sequence). The CDR3 sequence is 17 residues long. The CDR3 DNA reads as TGTGCCAGCAGCTTAAGGGGATTGGGACCATTAAACTATGGCTACACCTTC. Translating it yields CASSLRGLGPLNYGYTF.

V usage is TRBV6-5 and J usage is TRBJ2-1, with TRBD2 matching 7 bases. CDR3 size: 12 residues. CDR1 MNHEY and CDR2 SVGAGI come from the germline V gene. Trimming took 8 bases from V and 5 from J; bases not matched to a gene: 3. CDR3 DNA: TGTGCCAGCCTCGGGACTAACAATGAGCAGTTCTTC. Protein sequence: CASLGTNNEQFF.

This clonotype was recorded a few times. The V call is TRBV5-1, the J call TRBJ2-7; 11 positions match TRBD2. Looked up from germline, CDR1 is SGHRS and CDR2 is YFSETQ. J lost 7 bases, V lost 3 bases, and 15 bases had no gene match. The CDR3 loop spans 17 amino acids. The CDR3, as DNA: TGCGCCAGCAGCTCAACTAGCGGGAGCTACTCCTACAATGAGCAGTACTTC. Translating it yields CASSSTSGSYSYNEQYF. Looking up the rest from reference TRBV5-1 and TRBJ2-7 gives the full variable domain: KAGVTQTPRYLIKTRGQQVTLSCSPISGHRSVSWYQQTPGQGLQFLFEYFSETQRNKGNFPGRFSGRQFSNSRSEMNVSTLELGDSALYLCASSSTSGSYSYNEQYFGPGTRLTVT.

Concerning this clonotype: Sequence at one end of the junction differs from germline and may be a read error. The J gene is TRBJ2-3, the V gene TRBV9; 7 nucleotides agree with TRBD1. The CDR3 is 15 amino acids. Looked up from germline, CDR1 is SGDLS and CDR2 is YYNGEE. The CDR3 protein is CVSSVPDRQGGTQYF. The CDR3 DNA follows: TGTGTCAGCAGCGTACCGGACAGGCAAGGGGGTACGCAGTATTTT.

The chain combines TRBV2 with TRBJ2-5, with D uncertain. The V gene's germline CDR1 is SNHLY and CDR2 FYNNEI. The CDR3 is 13 residues long. Deletions cut 3 bases from V and 4 bases from J, with 9 bases between. The CDR3 nucleotides are TGTGCCAGCAGTGACCCTTTTGGAGAGACCCAGTACTTC. It specifies CASSDPFGETQYF. The variable domain in full, with the rest retrieved from reference TRBV2 and TRBJ2-5, is EPEVTQTPSHQVTQMGQEVILRCVPISNHLYFYWYRQILGQKVEFLVSFYNNEISEKSEIFDDQFSVERPDGSNFTLKIRSTKLEDSAMYFCASSDPFGETQYFGPGTRLLVL.

This clonotype has more than one count but fewer than ten. The chain links TRBV20-1 to TRBJ2-7; D may correspond to TRBD1 or TRBD2 (5 bases each). Trimming stripped 6 bases from V and 2 bases from J, with 17 bases between. There are 14 residues in the CDR3. CDR1 and CDR2 (germline): DFQATT, SNEGSKA (reference sequence). The CDR3 loop is CSATGPNEPYEQYF. CDR3 in DNA: TGCAGTGCCACGGGACCAAATGAGCCCTACGAGCAGTACTTC.

This clonotype was picked up a small number of times. The chain has TRBV2 and TRBJ2-5; D is ambiguous. CDR1 is SNHLY, CDR2 FYNNEI, per germline. Trimming stripped 3 bases from V and 3 bases from J, with 8 bases between. The CDR3 is 13 residues long. The CDR3 sequence: CASSETPKETQYF. The CDR3, as DNA: TGTGCCAGCAGTGAGACTCCTAAAGAGACCCAGTACTTC.

The chain couples TRBV28 to TRBJ2-3; tentatively, D is TRBD1 or TRBD2 (5 bases each). V dropped 6 bases and J dropped 1 base, with 17 bases sitting between them. Germline V gene data show CDR1 as MDHEN and CDR2 as SYDVKM. This CDR3 contains 16 residues. The CDR3 DNA is TGTGCCAGCAGCCCCGGGACGGGTGGAGGCACAGATACGCAGTATTTT. This codes for CASSPGTGGGTDTQYF.

The V call is TRBV20-1, the J call TRBJ1-2; 8 bases fit TRBD1. The CDR3 has 13 amino acids. Germline CDR1 DFQATT, CDR2 SNEGSKA (reference sequence). V was pared by 4 bases and J by 3 bases, with 4 bases of the junction left unmatched. For the CDR3, the DNA is TGCAGTGCTACCGCAGGGGGCGACTATGGCTACACCTTC. It is translated as CSATAGGDYGYTF.